The 18 T cell receptor beta chains listed next were all sequenced from one sample in a study of blood T cells in healthy people across ages. Sample-barcoded 5' priming and a J-beta primer mix drove a second PCR of about 6 to 12 cycles. MiXCR, run by TCRdb on the 5' RACE reads, gives a single entry per CDR3 protein. Of around 1,500,000 distinct CDR3 sequences detected, under 30% appear once; the ten largest clones hold 7.7%. Source material: blood. The receptors were sampled from a woman in her twenties or thirties in good health.

This chain connects TRBV4-1 to TRBJ1-2; D is possibly TRBD1 (6 bases). Trimming removed 0 bases at V and 8 bases at J, with 13 bases between. The CDR3 has 14 residues. Germline V lookup: CDR1 MGHRA, CDR2 YSYEKL. CDR3 bases: TGCGCCAGCAGCCAAGATAGGACAGAAGGGGGCTACACCTTC. Translating gives CASSQDRTEGGYTF.

This clonotype was seen ten or more times. V and J are TRBV12-5 and TRBJ2-7; D is unclear. CDR1 is LGHNT, CDR2 FRNRAP, per germline. The CDR3 contains 17 residues. V was shortened by 0 bases and J by 3 bases, with 18 bases between the two germline ends. As DNA, the CDR3 is TGTGCTAGTGGTTTGGTAATAGGTTCTAATACGGGCTACGAGCAGTACTTC. Its translation is CASGLVIGSNTGYEQYF.

This clonotype has only a few counts. The gene calls are TRBV4-1 and TRBJ2-1, with TRBD2 matching over 8 bases. Germline assignment: CDR1 MGHRA and CDR2 YSYEKL. The CDR3 length is 16 residues. The J segment lost 4 bases and the V segment lost 0 bases, leaving 5 bases of the junction unmatched. Here the CDR3 reads CASSQEDGRGYNEQFF. The CDR3 DNA sequence: TGCGCCAGCAGCCAAGAGGACGGGAGGGGATACAATGAGCAGTTCTTC.

This clonotype was seen a handful of times. V gene TRBV29-1 combines with J gene TRBJ2-2; D possibly matches TRBD1 or TRBD2 (5 bases each). The CDR3 sequence is 14 residues long. The germline gives CDR1 SQVTM, CDR2 ANQGSEA. The germline V and J ends were trimmed by 4 bases and 2 bases, with 11 bases remaining between them. CDR3 sequence: CSVVGAVNTGELFF. The CDR3 DNA reads as TGCAGCGTTGTCGGGGCCGTTAACACCGGGGAGCTGTTTTTT.

V is TRBV12-3 or TRBV12-4 and J is TRBJ1-4; a possible D gene is TRBD1 (5 bases). Trimming shortened V by 6 bases and J by 8 bases, and 22 bases separated the two germline ends. The CDR3 covers 16 residues. This CDR3 is CASSGATGAAGEKLFF. The CDR3 DNA reads TGTGCCAGCAGCGGCGCCACAGGAGCGGCAGGGGAAAAACTGTTTTTT.

This clonotype came up a few times. The V call is TRBV9, the J call TRBJ2-3; possibly TRBD2 for D (6 bases). The CDR3 extends over 17 amino acids. Looked up from germline, CDR1 is SGDLS and CDR2 is YYNGEE. Trimming shortened V by 0 bases and J by 0 bases, and 14 bases separated the two germline ends. The CDR3 loop is CASSVGVLGLSTDTQYF. The DNA of the CDR3 is TGTGCCAGCAGCGTAGGAGTTTTGGGACTGAGCACAGATACGCAGTATTTT.

The rearrangement links TRBV12-3 or TRBV12-4 to TRBJ1-2; D gene ambiguous. The CDR3 has 12 residues. Trimming left V 5 bases short and J 13 bases short, with 17 bases between. The DNA for the CDR3 is TGTGCCAGCAGTAACCCCTTGCCCTCTATCACCTTC. This codes for CASSNPLPSITF.

Turning to this clonotype: One end of the junction does not line up with germline, which may come from a read error. The rearrangement uses TRBV20-1 and TRBJ2-7; 11 bases match TRBD1. In germline, CDR1 is DFQATT, CDR2 SNEGSKA (reference sequence). CDR3 size: 14 residues. The CDR3 protein is CSARGTGGLYEHYF. The CDR3, as DNA: TGCAGTGCCAGAGGGACAGGGGGTCTATACGAGCATTACTTC.

As regards this clonotype: Since a much larger clone is just one base distant, this may be a read error. The genes are TRBV15 and TRBJ2-5, with TRBD1 identical over 8 bases. The J call is uncertain, as TRBJ2-7 better fits the DNA end. The germline CDR1 and CDR2 sequences are LNHNV and YYDKDF (reference sequence). The CDR3 totals 15 residues. The CDR3 is CATSSRGQDNYEQYF. The CDR3 DNA follows: TGTGCCACCAGCAGTCGGGGACAGGACAATTACGAGCAGTACTTC.

J is TRBJ1-2 and V is TRBV28, with 7 bases lining up with TRBD1. The germline V gene encodes CDR1 MDHEN and CDR2 SYDVKM. The CDR3 runs to 14 residues. The ends lost 6 bases at V and 7 bases at J; junction bases unmatched: 11. The chain's CDR3 is CASRERTGSVGYTF. For the CDR3, the DNA is TGTGCCAGCAGGGAACGGACAGGATCTGTTGGCTACACCTTC.

This clonotype was picked up many times. Written as DNA, the CDR3 is TGTGCTAGTGGTTTCGGACTAGCGGGAGCCTCCTACGAGCAGTACTTC. Amino acid sequence: CASGFGLAGASYEQYF. The chain is built from TRBV12-5 and TRBJ2-7; TRBD2 matches at 13 bases. The trim removed 3 bases at V and 0 bases at J, leaving 2 bases unmatched. The CDR3 covers 16 residues. Germline CDR1 and CDR2: LGHNT and FRNRAP.

The rearrangement joins TRBV6-6 to TRBJ1-1; TRBD1 aligns across 9 bases. Per the germline V gene, CDR1 is MNHNY and CDR2 is SVGAGI (reference sequence). Trimming removed 6 bases from V and 4 bases from J; junction bases left unmatched: 12. The CDR3 loop spans 16 amino acids. The CDR3 spells CASSPNRDRGGTEAFF. The CDR3 DNA reads TGTGCCAGCAGCCCTAACCGAGACAGGGGGGGCACTGAAGCTTTCTTT.

This clonotype was seen repeatedly, ten times or more. The chain combines TRBV7-2 with TRBJ2-1; 9 nucleotides align to TRBD2. Germline assignment: CDR1 SGHTA and CDR2 FQGNSA. The CDR3 sequence is 14 residues long. V shed 11 bases, J shed 7 bases, and the junction held 12 bases outside the gene matches. CDR3 DNA sequence: TGTGCCGGGAAACCGGGACTAGCTGGAAATGAGCAGTTCTTC. Its protein product is CAGKPGLAGNEQFF.

This clonotype was counted ten times or more. One end of the junction is discordant with germline, which a read error may explain. The V call is TRBV7-2, the J call TRBJ2-7, with no clear D. Germline V gene data show CDR1 as SGHTA and CDR2 as FQGNSA. This CDR3 comprises 14 residues. In nucleotides, the CDR3 is TGTGCCAGCAACTTAGCCCCCTCCTGGCGGGAGCAGTACTTC. This sequence encodes CASNLAPSWREQYF.

This clonotype was seen only once. The chain uses TRBV6-5 and TRBJ1-3; D gene unclear. The V gene lost 2 bases and the J gene lost 2 bases, with 4 bases spanning the gap. The germline V gene encodes CDR1 MNHEY and CDR2 SVGAGI. The CDR3 loop spans 13 amino acids. For the CDR3, the DNA is TGTGCCAGCAGTTACGCCCCTGGAAACACCATATATTTT. Encoded protein: CASSYAPGNTIYF.

This clonotype was seen a handful of times. V and J are TRBV15 and TRBJ2-1, with D unresolved. Germline CDR1 LNHNV, CDR2 YYDKDF (reference sequence). Trimming stripped 0 bases from V and 8 bases from J, with 14 bases between. This CDR3 has 15 amino acids. CDR3 region: CATSREGHPSDEQFF. CDR3 sequence (DNA): TGTGCCACCAGCAGAGAGGGCCACCCGTCGGATGAGCAGTTCTTC.

This clonotype was picked up a small number of times. The chain joins TRBV6-2 or TRBV6-3 to TRBJ1-5, with 8 bases aligning to TRBD1. Germline CDR1 is MNHEY and CDR2 is SVGEGT. The CDR3 spans 18 residues. The trim removed 7 bases at V and 3 bases at J, leaving 17 bases unmatched. The DNA of the CDR3 is TGTGCCAGCAACCCCAACGGACAGGGAGGGACTTCCAATCAGCCCCAGCATTTT. Protein product: CASNPNGQGGTSNQPQHF.

V and J are TRBV28 and TRBJ2-3; D unresolved. Germline lookup yields CDR1 MDHEN and CDR2 SYDVKM. The CDR3 contains 12 residues. Trimming took 6 bases from V and 6 from J, leaving 10 bases between them. The CDR3 sequence: CASRDPWDTQYF. CDR3 sequence (DNA): TGTGCCAGCAGGGACCCTTGGGATACGCAGTATTTT.